Listed below are T cell receptor beta chains from one sample, sequenced in a study of blood T cells in healthy people across ages. Each CDR3 protein is one row after TCRdb ran MiXCR on the 5' RACE reads. This repertoire shows about 680,000 distinct CDR3 sequences, 49% found once; its top ten account for under 35%. The sequenced sample consisted of blood. These receptors came from a woman aged 55-69 years in good health. CDR3s include the opening cysteine and the closing phenylalanine or tryptophan. D genes are given only for firm matches. The size of a clone is reported for some rows only, either as once, few or many, or as a class for expanded clones.

v_gene	j_gene	abundance	len	d_gene	CDR3nt	CDR3aa
TRBV29-1	TRBJ2-1	few	13	TRBD2	TGCAGCTGTCGGGGGGGAGGGCGGAATGAGCAGTTCTTC	CSCRGGGRNEQFF
TRBV6-2/TRBV6-3	TRBJ1-1	NA	17	TRBD1	TGTGCCAGCAGTTCGGACAGGGCGACACATTTGAACACTGAAGCTTTCTTT	CASSSDRATHLNTEAFF
TRBV20-1	TRBJ2-4	NA	15	NA	TGCAGTGCTAGGTCCGCGACACTAGCCAAAAACATTCAGTACTTC	CSARSATLAKNIQYF
TRBV10-3	TRBJ1-4	NA	14	NA	TGTGCCAGCCGAGAACAGGGCGTAAATGAAAAACTGTTTTTT	CASREQGVNEKLFF
TRBV15	TRBJ2-3	NA	13	NA	TGTGCCACCAGCCGACCCGGCACAGATACGCAGTATTTT	CATSRPGTDTQYF
TRBV5-1	TRBJ2-7	NA	12	TRBD1	TGCGCCAGCAGCTCACCCGGGACAGGGCAGTACTTC	CASSSPGTGQYF
TRBV6-2/TRBV6-3	TRBJ2-3	NA	17	NA	TGTGCCAGCAGTTATTTATTTGGCGGTGGAGGCACGGATACGCAGTATTTT	CASSYLFGGGGTDTQYF
TRBV3-1	TRBJ2-1	NA	14	NA	TGTGCCAGCAGCCAACTTGGATCCTACAATGAGCAGTTCTTC	CASSQLGSYNEQFF
TRBV14	TRBJ2-3	NA	16	NA	TGTGCCAGCAGCCAGCCCCCCGGCCGGGGCAAAGATACGCAGTATTTT	CASSQPPGRGKDTQYF
TRBV2	TRBJ1-5	NA	14	NA	TGTGCCAGCAGCAAACAGGGTGTGGATCAGCCCCAGCATTTT	CASSKQGVDQPQHF
TRBV9	TRBJ2-7	many	15	NA	TGTGCCAGCAGCGTAAGTACCCTTACCTACAATGAGCAGTACTTC	CASSVSTLTYNEQYF
TRBV12-3/TRBV12-4	TRBJ2-5	NA	15	TRBD2	TGTGCCAGCAGGGGACTAGCGGGATTCCAAGAGACCCAGTACTTC	CASRGLAGFQETQYF
TRBV4-3	TRBJ2-3	once	17	NA	TGCGCCAGCAGCCAAGGGGGGGGCCTCGGTAGCAGGGATACGCAGTATTTT	CASSQGGGLGSRDTQYF
TRBV5-1	TRBJ2-7	NA	14	NA	TGCGCCAGCAGCTTGAGGCAGGACTCCTACGAGCAGTACTTC	CASSLRQDSYEQYF
TRBV20-1	TRBJ1-6	few	16	NA	TGCAGTGCTAGAGATCTGGGTCGGGGAAATAATTCACCCCTCCACTTT	CSARDLGRGNNSPLHF
TRBV4-2	TRBJ1-5	NA	17	NA	TGTGCCAGCAGCCTTTCCCGAGGGGGGCAGGGCAATCAGCCCCAGCATTTT	CASSLSRGGQGNQPQHF
TRBV20-1	TRBJ2-1	NA	12	NA	TGCAGTGCGGATCAGGACGGCAATGAGCAGTTCTTC	CSADQDGNEQFF
TRBV25-1	TRBJ2-5	NA	14	TRBD1	TGTGCCAGCAGTGCCCCAGGGGGCAAAGAGACCCAGTACTTC	CASSAPGGKETQYF
TRBV14	TRBJ2-5	once	16	NA	TGTGCCAGCAGCCAAGATCCGTCCCCCAGGGCAGAGACCCAGTACTTC	CASSQDPSPRAETQYF
TRBV30	TRBJ2-4	NA	13	NA	TGTGCCGGCGGCGGGCTAGCCAAAAACATTCAGTACTTC	CAGGGLAKNIQYF
TRBV20-1	TRBJ2-3	NA	15	NA	TGCAGTGCTAGAGCGGACTCATACTACACAGATACGCAGTATTTT	CSARADSYYTDTQYF
TRBV4-3	TRBJ2-1	few	14	NA	TGCGCCAGCAGCCAAGAGGCCCATGGGAATGAGCAGTTCTTC	CASSQEAHGNEQFF
TRBV5-1	TRBJ2-1	NA	11	NA	TGCGCCAGCAGTCCCGACAGCTCACAGTTCTTC	CASSPDSSQFF
TRBV20-1	TRBJ1-1	NA	11	TRBD1	TGCAGGGGACAGAGGAACACTGAAGCTTTCTTT	CRGQRNTEAFF
TRBV5-1	TRBJ2-7	NA	13	NA	TGCGCCAGCAATAGGGGGGTCTCCTACGAGCAGTACTTC	CASNRGVSYEQYF
TRBV18	TRBJ1-4	few	14	TRBD1	TGTGCCAGCTCACGGGACAGGGGTGACGAAAAACTGTTTTTT	CASSRDRGDEKLFF
TRBV20-1	TRBJ2-1	NA	14	TRBD2	TGCAGTGCAGGCCCTAGCGGAGCTTACAATGAGCAGTTCTTC	CSAGPSGAYNEQFF
TRBV6-5	TRBJ2-1	NA	13	NA	TGTGCCAGCAGTTACGATCAGATAAATGAGCAGTTCTTC	CASSYDQINEQFF
TRBV7-9	TRBJ2-7	NA	15	TRBD2	TGTGCCAGCAGCATCGGGACTAGCGGGAACTACGAGCAGTACTTC	CASSIGTSGNYEQYF
TRBV9	TRBJ2-4	NA	17	TRBD1	TGTGCCGGCAGCCCGAGCCGCGGGGACAGGGCCAAAAACATTCAGTACTTC	CAGSPSRGDRAKNIQYF
TRBV20-1	TRBJ2-7	few	13	TRBD2	TGCAGTGCCGGCGGGAGGAGCTCCTACGAGCAGTACTTC	CSAGGRSSYEQYF
TRBV7-3	TRBJ1-2	NA	13	NA	TGTGCCAGCAGCTTCCGGGACCAACTCGGCTACACCTTC	CASSFRDQLGYTF
TRBV5-5	TRBJ1-5	few	16	NA	TGTGCCAGCAGCTTCCGCGTCCGAGCGGAGAATCAGCCCCAGCATTTT	CASSFRVRAENQPQHF
TRBV5-5	TRBJ2-3	few	18	TRBD2	TGTGCCAGCAGCAGACGAACATCGGCTAGCGGGACCACAGATACGCAGTATTTT	CASSRRTSASGTTDTQYF
TRBV4-2	TRBJ2-1	NA	13	NA	TGTGCCAGCAGCCAAGATCTGTACAATGAGCAGTTCTTC	CASSQDLYNEQFF
TRBV20-1	TRBJ2-1	once	13	NA	TGCAGTGCTAGACAAATAGTGGGCAATGAGCGGTTCTTC	CSARQIVGNERFF
TRBV5-1	TRBJ2-3	NA	17	TRBD2	TGCGCCAGCAGCTTGGCCCTAGCGGGAGGCATCACAGATACGCAGTATTTT	CASSLALAGGITDTQYF
TRBV10-3	TRBJ1-5	NA	14	NA	TGTGCCATCAGTGAGCTCGAGAGGGGTCAGCCCCAGCATTTT	CAISELERGQPQHF
TRBV30	TRBJ2-7	NA	13	TRBD2	TGTGCCTGGAGTCTACTAGCGGGAAGTGAGCAGTACTTC	CAWSLLAGSEQYF
TRBV4-2	TRBJ1-1	NA	17	NA	TGTGCCAGCAGCCAAGACGGTATAACCGAGATGAACACTGAAGCTTTCTTT	CASSQDGITEMNTEAFF